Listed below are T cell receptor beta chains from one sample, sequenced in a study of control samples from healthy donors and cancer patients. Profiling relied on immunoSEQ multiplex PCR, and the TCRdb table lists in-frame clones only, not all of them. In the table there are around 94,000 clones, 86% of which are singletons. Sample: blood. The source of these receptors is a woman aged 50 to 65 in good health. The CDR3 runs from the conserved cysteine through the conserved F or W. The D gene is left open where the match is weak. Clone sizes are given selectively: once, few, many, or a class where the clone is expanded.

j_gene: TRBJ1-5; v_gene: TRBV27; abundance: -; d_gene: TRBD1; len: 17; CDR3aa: CASSLTGVLGGNQPQHF; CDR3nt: TGTGCCAGCAGTTTGACAGGGGTATTGGGGGGCAATCAGCCCCAGCATTTT
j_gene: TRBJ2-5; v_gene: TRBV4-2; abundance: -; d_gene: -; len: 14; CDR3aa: CASSHGGSGETQYF; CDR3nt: TGTGCCAGCAGCCACGGCGGGTCGGGAGAGACCCAGTACTTC
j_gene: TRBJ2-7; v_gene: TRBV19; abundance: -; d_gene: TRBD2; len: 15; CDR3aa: CASSSPASGSYEQYF; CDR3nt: TGTGCCAGTAGCTCCCCGGCTAGCGGGTCCTACGAGCAGTACTTC
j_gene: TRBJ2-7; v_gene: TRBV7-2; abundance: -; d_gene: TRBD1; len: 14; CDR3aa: CASSLVQGAGEQYF; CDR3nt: TGTGCCAGCAGCTTAGTTCAGGGGGCGGGGGAGCAGTACTTC
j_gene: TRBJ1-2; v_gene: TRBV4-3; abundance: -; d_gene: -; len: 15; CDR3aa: CASTPVVAANYGYTF; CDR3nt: TGCGCCAGCACACCCGTGGTGGCAGCTAACTATGGCTACACCTTC
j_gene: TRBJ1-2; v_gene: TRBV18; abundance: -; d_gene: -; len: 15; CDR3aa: CASSPEATTNYGYTF; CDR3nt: TGTGCCAGCTCACCCGAGGCCACAACCAACTATGGCTACACCTTC
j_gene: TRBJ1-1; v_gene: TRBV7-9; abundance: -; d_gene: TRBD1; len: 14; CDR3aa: CASSPDRWDTEAFF; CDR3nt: TGTGCCAGCAGCCCGGACAGGTGGGACACTGAAGCTTTCTTT
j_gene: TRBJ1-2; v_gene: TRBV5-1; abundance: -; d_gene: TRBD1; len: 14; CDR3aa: CASSLDRGHYGYTF; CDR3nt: TGCGCCAGCAGCTTGGACAGGGGTCACTATGGCTACACCTTC
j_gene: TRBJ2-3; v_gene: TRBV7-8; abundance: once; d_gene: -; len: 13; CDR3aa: CASRPGGPDTQYF; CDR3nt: TGTGCCAGCAGACCGGGGGGCCCTGATACGCAGTATTTT
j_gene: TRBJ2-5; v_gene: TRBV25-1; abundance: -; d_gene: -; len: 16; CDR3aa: CASSEGGRTSGETQYF; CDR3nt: TGTGCCAGCAGTGAAGGTGGTCGCACGAGTGGCGAGACCCAGTACTTC
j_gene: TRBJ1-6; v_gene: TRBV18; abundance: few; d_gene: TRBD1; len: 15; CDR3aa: CASSPRDRGNSPLHF; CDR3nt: TGTGCCAGCTCACCCCGGGACAGGGGGAATTCACCCCTCCACTTT
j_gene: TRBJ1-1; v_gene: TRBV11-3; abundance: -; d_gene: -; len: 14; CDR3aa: CASSFRGVYPEAFF; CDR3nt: TGTGCCAGCAGCTTCAGGGGTGTCTATCCTGAAGCTTTCTTT